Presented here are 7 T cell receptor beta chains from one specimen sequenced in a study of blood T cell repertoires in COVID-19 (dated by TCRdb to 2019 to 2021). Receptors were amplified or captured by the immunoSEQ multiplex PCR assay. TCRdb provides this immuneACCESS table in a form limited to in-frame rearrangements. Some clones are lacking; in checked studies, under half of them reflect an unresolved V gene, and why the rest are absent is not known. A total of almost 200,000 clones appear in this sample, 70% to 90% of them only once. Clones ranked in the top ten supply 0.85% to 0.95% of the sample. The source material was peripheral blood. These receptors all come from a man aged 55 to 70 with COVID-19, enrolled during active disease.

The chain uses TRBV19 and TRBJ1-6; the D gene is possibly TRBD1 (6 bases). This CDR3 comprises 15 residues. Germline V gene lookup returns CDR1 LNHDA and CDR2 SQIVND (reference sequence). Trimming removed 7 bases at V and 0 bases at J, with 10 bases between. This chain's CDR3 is CASTQGSSYNSPLHF. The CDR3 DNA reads TGTGCCAGTACACAGGGTAGCTCCTATAATTCACCCCTCCACTTT.

As DNA, the CDR3 is TGTGCCAGCAGCCAAGTAGTGCAGGGACTCGAAGCTTTCTTT. It codes for CASSQVVQGLEAFF. V gene TRBV3-1 (or the pseudogene TRBV3-2) combines with J gene TRBJ1-1, with D perhaps matching TRBD1 (5 bases). Germline CDR1 LGHDT, CDR2 YNNKEL (reference sequence). V was trimmed by 1 base and J by 8 bases, leaving 14 bases between them. The CDR3 covers 14 residues.

CDR3 sequence reads: CASGQNYGYTF. As DNA, the CDR3 is TGTGCCTCCGGACAGAACTATGGCTACACCTTC. This chain uses TRBV30 with TRBJ1-2, with D possibly matching TRBD1 (6 bases). The CDR3 spans 11 residues. Germline V gene sequence: CDR1 GTSNPN, CDR2 SVGIG (reference sequence). V shed 7 bases and J shed 2 bases, with 8 bases lying between them.

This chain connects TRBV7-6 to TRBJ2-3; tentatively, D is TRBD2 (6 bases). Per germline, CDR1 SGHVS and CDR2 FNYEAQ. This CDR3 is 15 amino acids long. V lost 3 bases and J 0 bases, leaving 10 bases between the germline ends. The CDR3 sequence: CASSLAGTSTDTQYF. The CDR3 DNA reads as TGTGCCAGCAGCTTGGCGGGGACTAGCACAGATACGCAGTATTTT. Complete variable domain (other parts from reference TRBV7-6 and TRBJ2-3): GAGVSQSPRYKVTKRGQDVALRCDPISGHVSLYWYRQALGQGPEFLTYFNYEAQQDKSGLPNDRFSAERPEGSISTLTIQRTEQRDSAMYRCASSLAGTSTDTQYFGPGTRLTVL.

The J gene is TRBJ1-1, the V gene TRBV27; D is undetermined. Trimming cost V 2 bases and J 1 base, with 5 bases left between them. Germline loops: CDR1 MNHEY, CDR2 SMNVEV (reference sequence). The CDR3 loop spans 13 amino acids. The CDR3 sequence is CASSLERNTEAFF. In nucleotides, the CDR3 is TGTGCCAGCAGTTTAGAGCGGAACACTGAAGCTTTCTTT.

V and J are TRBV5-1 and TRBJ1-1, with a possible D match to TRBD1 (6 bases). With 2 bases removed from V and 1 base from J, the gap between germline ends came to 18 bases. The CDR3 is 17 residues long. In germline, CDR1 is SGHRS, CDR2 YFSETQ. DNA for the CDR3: TGCGCCAGCAGCTTCCCCTCGGGACATACAACGAACACTGAAGCTTTCTTT. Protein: CASSFPSGHTTNTEAFF.

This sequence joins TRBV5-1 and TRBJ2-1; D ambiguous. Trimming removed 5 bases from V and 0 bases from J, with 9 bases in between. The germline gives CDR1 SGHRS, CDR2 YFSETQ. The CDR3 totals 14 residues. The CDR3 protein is CASSGHGSYNEQFF. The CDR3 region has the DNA TGCGCCAGCAGTGGGCACGGCTCCTACAATGAGCAGTTCTTC.